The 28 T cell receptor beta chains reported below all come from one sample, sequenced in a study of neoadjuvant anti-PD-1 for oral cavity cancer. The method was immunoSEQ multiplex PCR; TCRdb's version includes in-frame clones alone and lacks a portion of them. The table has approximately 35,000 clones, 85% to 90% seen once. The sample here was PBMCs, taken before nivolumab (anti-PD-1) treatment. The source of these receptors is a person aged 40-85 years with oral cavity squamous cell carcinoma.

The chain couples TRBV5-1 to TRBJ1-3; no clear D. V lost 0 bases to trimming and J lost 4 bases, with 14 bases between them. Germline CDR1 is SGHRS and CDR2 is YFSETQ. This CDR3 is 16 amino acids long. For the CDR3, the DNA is TGCGCCAGCAGCTTGGGAGGGAACTCGGGAGGAAACACCATATATTTT. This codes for CASSLGGNSGGNTIYF. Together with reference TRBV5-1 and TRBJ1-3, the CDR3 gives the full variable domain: KAGVTQTPRYLIKTRGQQVTLSCSPISGHRSVSWYQQTPGQGLQFLFEYFSETQRNKGNFPGRFSGRQFSNSRSEMNVSTLELGDSALYLCASSLGGNSGGNTIYFGEGSWLTVV.

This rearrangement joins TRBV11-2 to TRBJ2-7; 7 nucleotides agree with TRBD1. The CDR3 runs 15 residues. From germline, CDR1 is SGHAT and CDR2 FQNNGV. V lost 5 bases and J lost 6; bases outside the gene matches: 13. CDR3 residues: CASSLLVQGMGEQYF. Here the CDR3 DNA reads TGTGCCAGCAGCCTCCTTGTACAGGGGATGGGCGAGCAGTACTTC.

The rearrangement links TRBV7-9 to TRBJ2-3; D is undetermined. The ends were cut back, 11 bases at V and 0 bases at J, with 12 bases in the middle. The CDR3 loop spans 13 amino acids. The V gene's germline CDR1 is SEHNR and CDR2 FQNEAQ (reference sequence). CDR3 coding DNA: TGTGCCTGCCCGAGGTCTAGCACAGATACGCAGTATTTT. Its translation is CACPRSSTDTQYF.

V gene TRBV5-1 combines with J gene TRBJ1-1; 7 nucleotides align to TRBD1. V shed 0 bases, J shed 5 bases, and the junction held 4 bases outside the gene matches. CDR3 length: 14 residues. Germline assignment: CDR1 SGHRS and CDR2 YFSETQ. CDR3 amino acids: CASSLDTGETEAFF. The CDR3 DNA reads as TGCGCCAGCAGCTTGGATACAGGGGAAACTGAAGCTTTCTTT.

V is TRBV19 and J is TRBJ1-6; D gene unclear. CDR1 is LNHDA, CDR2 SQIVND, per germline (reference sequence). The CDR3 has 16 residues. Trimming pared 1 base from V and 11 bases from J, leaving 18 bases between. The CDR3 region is CASSIAVGTASAPLHF. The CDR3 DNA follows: TGTGCCAGTAGTATAGCAGTGGGAACAGCGAGTGCACCCCTCCACTTT.

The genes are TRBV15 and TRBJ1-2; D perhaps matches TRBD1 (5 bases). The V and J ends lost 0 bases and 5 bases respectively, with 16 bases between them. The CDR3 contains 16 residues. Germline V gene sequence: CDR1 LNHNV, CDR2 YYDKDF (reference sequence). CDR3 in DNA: TGTGCCACCAGCAGAGACCTCGGCGGGACGGAGTATGGCTACACCTTC. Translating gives CATSRDLGGTEYGYTF.

The CDR3 DNA sequence: TGTGCCAGCAGCTTCCACCGGGACAGATACACCGGGGAGCTGTTTTTT. Translating it yields CASSFHRDRYTGELFF. This chain links TRBV7-2 with TRBJ2-2, with 7 positions matching TRBD1. V lost 3 bases, J lost 3 bases, and 7 bases stayed unmatched. This CDR3 has 16 residues. Germline-derived CDR1 and CDR2 are SGHTA and FQGNSA.

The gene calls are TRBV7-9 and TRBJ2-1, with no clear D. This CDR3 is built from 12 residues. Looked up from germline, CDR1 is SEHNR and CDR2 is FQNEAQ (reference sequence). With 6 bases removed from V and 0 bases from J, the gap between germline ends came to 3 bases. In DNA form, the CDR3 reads TGTGCCAGCAGTTTCTCCTACAATGAGCAGTTCTTC. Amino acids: CASSFSYNEQFF.

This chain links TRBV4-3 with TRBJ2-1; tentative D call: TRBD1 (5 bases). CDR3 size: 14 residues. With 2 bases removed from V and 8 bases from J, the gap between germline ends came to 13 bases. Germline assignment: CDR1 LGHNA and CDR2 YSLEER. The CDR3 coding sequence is TGCGCCAGCAGCCAACGCCGGACATACTATGAGCAGTTCTTC. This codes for CASSQRRTYYEQFF.

Here the CDR3 DNA reads TGTGCCACCAGCAGAGATCAAAGGGACAGCGGTCAGCCCCAGCATTTT. It specifies CATSRDQRDSGQPQHF. The V call is TRBV15, the J call TRBJ1-5, with 7 bases matching TRBD1. V shed 0 bases, J shed 6 bases, and the junction held 8 bases outside the gene matches. This CDR3 comprises 16 residues. The germline V gene has CDR1 LNHNV and CDR2 YYDKDF (reference sequence).

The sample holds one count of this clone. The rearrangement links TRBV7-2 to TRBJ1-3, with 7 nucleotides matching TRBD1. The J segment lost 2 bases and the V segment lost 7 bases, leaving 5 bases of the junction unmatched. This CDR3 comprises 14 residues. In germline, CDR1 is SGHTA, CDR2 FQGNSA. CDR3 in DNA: TGTGCCAGCACCCCTGGGACAGCTGGAAACACCATATATTTT. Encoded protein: CASTPGTAGNTIYF.

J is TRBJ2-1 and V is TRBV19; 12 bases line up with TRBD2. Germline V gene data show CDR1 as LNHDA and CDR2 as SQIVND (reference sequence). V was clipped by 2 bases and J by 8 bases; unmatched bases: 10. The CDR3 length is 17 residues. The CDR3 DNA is TGTGCCAGTAGTATACTCCCGACTAGCGGGGGAGATGATGAGCAGTTCTTC. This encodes CASSILPTSGGDDEQFF.

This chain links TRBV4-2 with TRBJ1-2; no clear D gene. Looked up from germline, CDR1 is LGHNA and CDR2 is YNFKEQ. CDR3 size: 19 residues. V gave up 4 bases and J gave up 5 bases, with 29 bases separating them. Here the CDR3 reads CASSRATSVGYVGRYGYTF. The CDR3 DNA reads TGTGCCAGCAGCCGGGCTACCTCGGTTGGCTATGTGGGAAGATATGGCTACACCTTC.

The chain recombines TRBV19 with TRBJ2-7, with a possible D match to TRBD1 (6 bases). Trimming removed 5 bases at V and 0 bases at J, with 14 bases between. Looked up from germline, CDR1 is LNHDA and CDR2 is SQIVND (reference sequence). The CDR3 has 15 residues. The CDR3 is CASSGQSSGSYEQYF. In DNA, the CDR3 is TGTGCCAGTAGTGGACAGAGTTCGGGCTCCTACGAGCAGTACTTC.

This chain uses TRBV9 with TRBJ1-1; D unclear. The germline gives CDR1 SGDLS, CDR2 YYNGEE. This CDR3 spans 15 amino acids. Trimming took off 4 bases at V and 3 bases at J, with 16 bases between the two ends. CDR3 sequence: CASSSAEGRYTEAFF. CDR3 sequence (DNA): TGTGCCAGCAGCTCAGCAGAGGGTAGGTACACTGAAGCTTTCTTT.

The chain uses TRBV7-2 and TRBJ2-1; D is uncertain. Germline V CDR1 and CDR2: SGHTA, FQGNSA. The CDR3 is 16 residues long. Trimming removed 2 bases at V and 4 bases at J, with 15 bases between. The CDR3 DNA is TGTGCCAGCAGCTTAAGCACCCAGTCTACTTACAATGAGCAGTTCTTC. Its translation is CASSLSTQSTYNEQFF.

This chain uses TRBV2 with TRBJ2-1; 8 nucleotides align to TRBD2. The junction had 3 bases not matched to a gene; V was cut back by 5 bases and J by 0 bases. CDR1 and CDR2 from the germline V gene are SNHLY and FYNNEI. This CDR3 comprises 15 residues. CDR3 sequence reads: CASSRAGVSYNEQFF. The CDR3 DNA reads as TGTGCCAGCAGTCGAGCGGGGGTCTCCTACAATGAGCAGTTCTTC. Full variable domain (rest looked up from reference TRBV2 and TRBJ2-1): EPEVTQTPSHQVTQMGQEVILRCVPISNHLYFYWYRQILGQKVEFLVSFYNNEISEKSEIFDDQFSVERPDGSNFTLKIRSTKLEDSAMYFCASSRAGVSYNEQFFGPGTRLTVL.

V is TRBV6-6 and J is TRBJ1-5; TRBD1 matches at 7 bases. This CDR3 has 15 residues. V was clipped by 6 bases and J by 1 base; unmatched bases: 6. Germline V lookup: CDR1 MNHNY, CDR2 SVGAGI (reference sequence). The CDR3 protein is CASSAEGASNQPQHF. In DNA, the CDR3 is TGTGCCAGCAGCGCCGAGGGGGCGAGCAATCAGCCCCAGCATTTT.

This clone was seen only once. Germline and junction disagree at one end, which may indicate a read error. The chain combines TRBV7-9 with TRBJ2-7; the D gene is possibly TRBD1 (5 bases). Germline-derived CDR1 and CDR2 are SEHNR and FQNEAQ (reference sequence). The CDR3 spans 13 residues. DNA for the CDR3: TGTGCCAGCAGCTTAACCCAGGGCCATGATAGTAACTTC. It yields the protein CASSLTQGHDSNF.

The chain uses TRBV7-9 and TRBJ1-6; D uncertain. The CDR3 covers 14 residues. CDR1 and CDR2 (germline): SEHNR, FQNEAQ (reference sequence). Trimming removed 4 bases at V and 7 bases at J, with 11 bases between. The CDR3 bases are TGTGCCAGCAGCTACGATCCGGCCAATTCACCCCTCCACTTT. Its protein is CASSYDPANSPLHF.

The CDR3 DNA is TGTGCCAGCAGCGTCGGACCGCCAGATACGCAGTATTTT. As protein: CASSVGPPDTQYF. The chain carries TRBV7-8 and TRBJ2-3; no clear D gene. CDR3 length: 13 amino acids. Germline V gives CDR1 SGHVS, CDR2 FQNEAQ. The ends were cut back, 5 bases at V and 4 bases at J, with 10 bases in the middle.

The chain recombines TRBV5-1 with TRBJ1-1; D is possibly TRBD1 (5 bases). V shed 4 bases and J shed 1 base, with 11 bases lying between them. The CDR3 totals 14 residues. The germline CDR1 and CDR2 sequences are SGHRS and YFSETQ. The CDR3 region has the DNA TGCGCCAGCAGCGACGCCGGGGCGAACACTGAAGCTTTCTTT. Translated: CASSDAGANTEAFF. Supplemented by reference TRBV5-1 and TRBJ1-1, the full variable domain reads KAGVTQTPRYLIKTRGQQVTLSCSPISGHRSVSWYQQTPGQGLQFLFEYFSETQRNKGNFPGRFSGRQFSNSRSEMNVSTLELGDSALYLCASSDAGANTEAFFGQGTRLTVV.

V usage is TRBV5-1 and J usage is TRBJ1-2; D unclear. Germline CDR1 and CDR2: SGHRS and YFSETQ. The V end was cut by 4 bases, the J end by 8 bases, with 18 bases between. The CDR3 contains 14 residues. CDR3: CASSPGWVDDGYTF. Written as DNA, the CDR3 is TGCGCCAGCAGCCCCGGGTGGGTTGACGACGGCTACACCTTC. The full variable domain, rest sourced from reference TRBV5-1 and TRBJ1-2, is KAGVTQTPRYLIKTRGQQVTLSCSPISGHRSVSWYQQTPGQGLQFLFEYFSETQRNKGNFPGRFSGRQFSNSRSEMNVSTLELGDSALYLCASSPGWVDDGYTFGSGTRLTVV.

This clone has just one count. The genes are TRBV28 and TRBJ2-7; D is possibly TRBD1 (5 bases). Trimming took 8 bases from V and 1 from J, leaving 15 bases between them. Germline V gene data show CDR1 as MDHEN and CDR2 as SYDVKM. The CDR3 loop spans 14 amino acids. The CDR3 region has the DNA TGTGCCAGCCAGTCAGGGATCCATTCCTACGAGCAGTACTTC. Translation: CASQSGIHSYEQYF. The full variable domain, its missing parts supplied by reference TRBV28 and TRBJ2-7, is DVKVTQSSRYLVKRTGEKVFLECVQDMDHENMFWYRQDPGLGLRLIYFSYDVKMKEKGDIPEGYSVSREKKERFSLILESASTNQTSMYLCASQSGIHSYEQYFGPGTRLTVT.

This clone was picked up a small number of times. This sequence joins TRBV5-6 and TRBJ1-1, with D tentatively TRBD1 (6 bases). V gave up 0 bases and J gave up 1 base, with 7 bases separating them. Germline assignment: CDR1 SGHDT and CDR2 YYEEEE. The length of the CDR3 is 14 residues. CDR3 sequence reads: CASSLVGGNTEAFF. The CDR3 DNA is TGTGCCAGCAGCTTGGTAGGGGGGAACACTGAAGCTTTCTTT.

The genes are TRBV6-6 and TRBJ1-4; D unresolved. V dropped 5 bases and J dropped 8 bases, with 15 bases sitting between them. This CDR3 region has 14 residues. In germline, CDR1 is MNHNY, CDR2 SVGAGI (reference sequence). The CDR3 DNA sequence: TGTGCCAGCAGTGAGAACCGGGTCCGGGAAAAACTGTTTTTT. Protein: CASSENRVREKLFF.

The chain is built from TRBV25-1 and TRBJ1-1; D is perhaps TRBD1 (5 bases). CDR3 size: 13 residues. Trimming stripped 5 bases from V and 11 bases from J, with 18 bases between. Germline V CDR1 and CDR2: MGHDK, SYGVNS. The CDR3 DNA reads TGTGCCAGCAGTCCTCTCCGGGGCGGGGCGGCTTTCTTT. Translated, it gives CASSPLRGGAAFF.

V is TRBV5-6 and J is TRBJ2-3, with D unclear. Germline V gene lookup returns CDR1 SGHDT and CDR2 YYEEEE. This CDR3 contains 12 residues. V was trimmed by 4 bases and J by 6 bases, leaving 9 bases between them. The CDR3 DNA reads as TGTGCCAGCAGCCGTCGGACGGATACGCAGTATTTT. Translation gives CASSRRTDTQYF.